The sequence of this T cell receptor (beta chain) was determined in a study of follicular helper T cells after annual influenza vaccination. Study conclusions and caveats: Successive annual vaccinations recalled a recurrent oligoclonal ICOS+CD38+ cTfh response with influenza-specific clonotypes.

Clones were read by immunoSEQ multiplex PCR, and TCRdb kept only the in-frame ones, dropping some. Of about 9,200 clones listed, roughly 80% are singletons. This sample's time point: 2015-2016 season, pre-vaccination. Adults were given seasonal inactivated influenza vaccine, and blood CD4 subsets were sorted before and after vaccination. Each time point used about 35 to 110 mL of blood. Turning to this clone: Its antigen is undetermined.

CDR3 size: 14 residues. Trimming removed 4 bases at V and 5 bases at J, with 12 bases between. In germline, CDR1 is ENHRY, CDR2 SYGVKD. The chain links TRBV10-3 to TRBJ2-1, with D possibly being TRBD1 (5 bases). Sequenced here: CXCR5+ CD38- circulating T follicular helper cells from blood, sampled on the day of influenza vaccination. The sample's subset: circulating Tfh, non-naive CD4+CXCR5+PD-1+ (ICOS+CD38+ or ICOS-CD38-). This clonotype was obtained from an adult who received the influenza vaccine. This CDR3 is CAISGNDRNNEQFF. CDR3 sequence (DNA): TGTGCCATCAGTGGGAATGACAGAAACAATGAGCAGTTCTTC.